This is a list of T cell receptor beta chains from one sample in a study of circulating tumor DNA in untreated peripheral T-cell lymphoma. Clones were read by immunoSEQ multiplex PCR, and TCRdb kept only the in-frame ones, dropping some. The table records fewer than 8,000 clones, roughly 80% of them present only once. Sequenced: tumor tissue. Every receptor here comes from a human donor with peripheral T-cell lymphoma. CDR3s include the opening cysteine and the closing phenylalanine or tryptophan. The D gene is left open where the match is weak. Only some rows state a clone size, as once, few, many or a class for expanded clones.

j_gene,v_gene,d_gene,abundance,CDR3aa,CDR3nt
TRBJ2-3,TRBV28,TRBD2,-,CASPIVRRGADYSTDTQYF,TGTGCCAGCCCTATAGTCCGGCGGGGGGCTGACTATAGCACAGATACGCAGTATTTT
TRBJ1-5,TRBV15,-,few,CATSRETSREPQHF,TGTGCCACCAGCAGAGAGACATCCAGGGAGCCCCAGCATTTT
TRBJ2-7,TRBV5-1,TRBD1,-,CASSLSGTGVGEQYF,TGCGCCAGCAGCCTCTCGGGGACAGGGGTGGGCGAGCAGTACTTC
TRBJ2-2,TRBV11-3,-,-,CASSLDLITGELFF,TGTGCCAGCAGCTTGGACCTTATCACCGGGGAGCTGTTTTTT
TRBJ2-3,TRBV11-3,TRBD1,-,CASSLGQAGTDTQYF,TGTGCCAGCAGCTTGGGACAGGCGGGAACAGATACGCAGTATTTT
TRBJ2-2,TRBV15,-,once,CATSRGADTGELFF,TGTGCCACCAGCAGGGGGGCTGACACCGGGGAGCTGTTTTTT
TRBJ2-3,TRBV10-2,-,-,CASSDRSTSDTQYF,TGCGCCAGCAGTGATCGAAGTACCTCGGATACGCAATATTTT
TRBJ2-3,TRBV6-7,-,-,CASSSADSTDTQYF,TGTGCCAGCAGTTCAGCGGATTCCACAGATACGCAGTATTTT
TRBJ1-5,TRBV28,-,-,CASSLDRTGPNQPQHF,TGTGCCAGCAGTTTGGACCGCACAGGGCCCAATCAGCCCCAGCATTTT
TRBJ2-1,TRBV5-2,-,-,CASRSGGYNEQFF,TGTGCCAGCAGATCGGGCGGTTACAATGAGCAGTTCTTC
TRBJ1-5,TRBV18,TRBD1,-,CASSQGQNNQPQHF,TGTGCCAGCTCCCAGGGACAGAACAATCAGCCCCAGCATTTT
TRBJ2-7,TRBV19,-,few,CASSPTLGYEQYF,TGTGCCAGTAGTCCGACGTTGGGCTACGAGCAGTACTTC
TRBJ2-6,TRBV6-8,-,-,CASSYRGQSLETSGANVLTF,TGTGCCAGCAGTTACCGAGGACAGAGTTTGGAGACCTCTGGGGCCAACGTCCTGACTTTC
TRBJ1-5,TRBV6-8,-,once,CASSYSPNQPQHF,TGTGCCAGCAGTTACTCGCCCAATCAGCCCCAGCATTTT
TRBJ2-5,TRBV29-1,-,few,CSVIRTSQETQYF,TGCAGCGTAATCAGGACAAGCCAAGAGACCCAGTACTTC
TRBJ1-1,TRBV4-1,-,-,CASSQRWDKEAFF,TGCGCCAGCAGCCAACGTTGGGATAAGGAAGCTTTCTTT
TRBJ1-2,TRBV6-8,-,-,CAISAVGNYGYTF,TGTGCCATCAGTGCTGTAGGCAACTATGGCTACACCTTC
TRBJ2-5,TRBV7-5,-,-,CASSLARSASGQETQYF,TGTGCCAGCAGCTTAGCGAGGTCGGCTAGCGGGCAAGAGACCCAGTACTTC